This entry is about one T cell receptor (beta chain). This clone has a single count. No antigen is known for it. Base qualities are not recorded, but no much larger clone differs from it by a single base. What this sample's time point label stands for: baseline before first vaccination. Samples from vaccinated people were obtained from the UK trials COV001 and COV002, which included a single-blind randomized controlled phase 2/3 trial of AZD1222 (ChAdOx1 nCoV-19) in healthy adults. Trial participant PBMC samples were collected at day 0 and day 28 after the second dose for TCRbeta chain sequencing. The CDR3 regions of human TCRbeta chains were analyzed by immunosequencing. For the original study's pipeline: Repertoire TCRs were checked for matches against a reference library of SARS-CoV-2-specific TCRs that had been generated using the MIRA antigen-specificity platform. Breadth was defined as the fraction of unique TCRs that were SARS-CoV-2-associated. Depth was defined as the fraction of total T cells that were SARS-CoV-2-associated. Each spike-specific TCR was assigned to its reactive spike region and to a CD4 or CD8 class using the MIRA data. Log10-transformed breadth and depth values were compared by one-way ANOVA with Sidak's multiple comparisons tests. The table comes from immuneACCESS by way of TCRdb, which keeps in-frame sequences with V and J called. Part of the clones is missing from these tables; in studies checked, under half for an unresolved V gene and the rest for unknown reasons. V and J calls and clone size are given by that table; D and trimming were obtained from the DNA. This sample holds roughly 200,000 clones; around 90% were observed only once. The ten largest clones represent around 7.9% of the sample.

This record belongs to a study of T cell responses to AZD1222 COVID-19 vaccine (dated by TCRdb to 2020 to 2023). For the wider study: AZD1222 recipients whose second dose came at about 4 weeks and those whose second dose came at about 12 weeks were combined into one group, since spike-specific TCR depth and breadth did not differ between the two schedules. A total of 230 to 250 trial participants underwent TCR sequencing, of whom more than 200 had received two doses of AZD1222 and around 25 had received two doses of the MenACWY control vaccine. Trial participants were enrolled into age subgroups of 18-55, 56-69 and 70-plus years, which contained approximately 150, 28 and 58 TCR-sequenced participants, respectively.

The research as a whole found: Most participants were white British and females outnumbered males, and the authors suggested that clonal diversity may have been underestimated. No day 14 peak-response samples were available, so repertoires were characterized only after the peak T cell response. The vaccine-associated CD4 TCRs covered the entire spike protein, and the dominant responses fell in regions 160-218 and 743-854. Spike-specific TCR breadth and depth rose significantly after two AZD1222 doses compared with day 0 and with MenACWY recipients. Only six AZD1222 recipients were SARS-CoV-2 seropositive at baseline, limiting conclusions about previously exposed vaccinees. Epitopes outside the regions mutated in the B.1.351 and B.1.1.7 variants were reportedly recognized by nearly half of the unique spike-specific TCRs. In the small 56-69-year group, the increase in depth fell short of significance, most likely because of low power.

The starting material was peripheral blood, obtained on day 0 of AZD1222 vaccination. This receptor was obtained from an adult in good health.

The sequenced DNA: TGTGCCACTGCCGGGACAGGGATTTTAGGACTTTCCTACAATGAGCAGTTCTTC. Translated, it reads CATAGTGILGLSYNEQFF. The chain is made from TRBV24-1 and TRBJ2-1; 9 middle bases align to TRBD1. The CDR3 measures 18 amino acids from cysteine to phenylalanine. Only CDR3 DNA is held: 54 bases, read in frame from base 1. V loses 10 bases at its end and J loses 1 base; junction bases beyond the gene matches: 16. CDR1 and CDR2 were assigned from the germline V gene as KGHDR and SFDVKD.